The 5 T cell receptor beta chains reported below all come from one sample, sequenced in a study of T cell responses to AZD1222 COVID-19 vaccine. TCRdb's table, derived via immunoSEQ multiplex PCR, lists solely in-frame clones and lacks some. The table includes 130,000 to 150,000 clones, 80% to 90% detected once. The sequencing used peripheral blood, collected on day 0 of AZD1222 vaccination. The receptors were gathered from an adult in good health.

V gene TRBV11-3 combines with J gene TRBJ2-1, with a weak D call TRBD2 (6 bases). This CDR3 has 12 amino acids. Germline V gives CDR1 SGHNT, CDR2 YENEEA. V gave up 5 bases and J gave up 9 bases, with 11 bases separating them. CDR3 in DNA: TGTGCCAGCAGCCCCACGCGGGGTGAGCAGTTCTTC. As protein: CASSPTRGEQFF.

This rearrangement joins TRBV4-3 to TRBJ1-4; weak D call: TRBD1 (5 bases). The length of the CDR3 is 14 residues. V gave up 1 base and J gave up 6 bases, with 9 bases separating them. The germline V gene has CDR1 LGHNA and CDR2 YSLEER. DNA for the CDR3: TGCGCCAGCAGCCAAGGACAGAGGGATGAAAAACTGTTTTTT. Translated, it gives CASSQGQRDEKLFF.

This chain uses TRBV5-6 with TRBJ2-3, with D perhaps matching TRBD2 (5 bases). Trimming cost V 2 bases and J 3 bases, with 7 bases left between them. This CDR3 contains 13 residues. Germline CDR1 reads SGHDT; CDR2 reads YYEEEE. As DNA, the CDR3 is TGTGCCAGCAGCTTTAGCGCAACAGATACGCAGTATTTT. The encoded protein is CASSFSATDTQYF. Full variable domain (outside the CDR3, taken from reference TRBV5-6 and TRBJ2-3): DAGVTQSPTHLIKTRGQQVTLRCSPKSGHDTVSWYQQALGQGPQFIFQYYEEEERQRGNFPDRFSGHQFPNYSSELNVNALLLGDSALYLCASSFSATDTQYFGPGTRLTVL.

CDR3 nucleotides: TGTGCCAGCAGCCAGATGACAGGGCTCAACACTGAAGCTTTCTTT. Its protein product is CASSQMTGLNTEAFF. This sequence joins TRBV9 and TRBJ1-1; 7 bases map to TRBD1. V trimming: 4 bases; J trimming: 2 bases; junction bases outside the gene matches: 8. Per germline, CDR1 SGDLS and CDR2 YYNGEE. The CDR3 length is 15 residues.

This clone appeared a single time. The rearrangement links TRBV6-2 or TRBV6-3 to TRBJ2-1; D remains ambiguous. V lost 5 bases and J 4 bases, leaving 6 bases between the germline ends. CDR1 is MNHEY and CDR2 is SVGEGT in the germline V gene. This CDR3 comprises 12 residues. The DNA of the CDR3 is TGTGCCAGCAGTACCTTTTACAATGAGCAGTTCTTC. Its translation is CASSTFYNEQFF.